One sample yielded the 20 T cell receptor delta chains listed below, sequenced in a study of Vδ1+ human thymocytes (dated by TCRdb to the late 2010s). Results the study describes overall, beyond this receptor: Thymic TRG and TRD repertoires appeared highly polyclonal with Gaussian CDR3 length distributions, unlike oligoclonal peripheral blood repertoires.

Sequencer: Illumina MiSeq. RNA was extracted with the RNeasy mini kit and reverse transcribed using Superscript III. Multiplex PCR was used to generate CDR3 amplicons, with pooled V-gene forward primers and a constant-region reverse primer carrying Illumina adaptor overhangs. TCRdb reran clone calling on the public reads with CATT; rows sharing one DNA sequence were then combined. The sample table holds about 75,000 delta-chain clones, of which roughly a third were seen once. Around 0.3% of the sample is in the top ten clones. These receptors' targets are unknown. The sample was Vdelta1+ gamma-delta thymocytes from the thymus. What this sample's cell subset or site label stands for: FACS-sorted CD3+ TCRalphabeta- TCRVdelta1+ TCRVdelta2- thymocytes. The receptors here all came from a boy in the first two years of life who had congenital heart surgery.

This chain connects TRDV1 to TRDJ1; 10 positions match TRDD3. The CDR3 runs to 17 residues. Looked up from germline, CDR1 is TSWWSYY and CDR2 is QGS. V lost 0 bases to trimming and J lost 4 bases; unmatched junction nucleotides: 8. Written as DNA, the CDR3 is TGTGCTCTTGGGGAACTAGGGCTGGGGGATAAGTTCGATAAACTCATCTTT. It specifies CALGELGLGDKFDKLIF.

The table lists this clone with a few counts. This chain joins TRDV1 and TRDJ1; D gene ambiguous. This CDR3 has 13 residues. Between the trimmed V and J ends, which lost 0 bases and 2 bases, there was a span of 4 bases. Germline assignment: CDR1 TSWWSYY and CDR2 QGS. CDR3 in DNA: TGTGCTCTTGGGGAACTATTTACCGATAAACTCATCTTT. Its translation is CALGELFTDKLIF.

The chain is built from TRDV1 and TRDJ1; 12 bases align to TRDD3. V shed 2 bases, J shed 8 bases, and the junction held 45 bases outside the gene matches. CDR1 TSWWSYY and CDR2 QGS come from the germline V gene. The CDR3 totals 28 residues. The CDR3 DNA reads TGTGCTCTTGGGGAATTACCCCTAAAACCCCCCCTTTACTGGGGGATACTAGCCGTGGACTCGACCTTGACAAAACTCATCTTT. Its protein is CALGELPLKPPLYWGILAVDSTLTKLIF.

This clone has only a few counts. The V gene is TRDV1, the J gene TRDJ1; no clear D. This CDR3 is built from 19 residues. V gave up 8 bases and J gave up 4 bases, with 32 bases separating them. Per germline, CDR1 TSWWSYY and CDR2 QGS. CDR3 DNA: TGTGCTCTTCGCAAGGAGAGACATCCCTCGGTGCTCGCTGACGATAAACTCATCTTT. It yields the protein CALRKERHPSVLADDKLIF.

This clone has a handful of counts. The J gene is TRDJ1, the V gene TRDV1, with 12 positions matching TRDD3. The CDR3 loop spans 24 amino acids. Losses at the gene ends were 4 bases for V and 3 bases for J; bases not matched to a gene: 30. Germline lookup yields CDR1 TSWWSYY and CDR2 QGS. CDR3 protein: CALGARPSSATYWGILPGADKLIF. CDR3 nucleotide sequence: TGTGCTCTTGGGGCCAGGCCTTCCTCAGCCACTTACTGGGGGATACTGCCGGGGGCCGATAAACTCATCTTT.

The J gene is TRDJ1, the V gene TRDV1; 9 positions match TRDD3. Germline trimming cut 0 bases from V and 4 bases from J; bases unmatched to any gene: 12. CDR1 and CDR2 (germline): TSWWSYY, QGS. The CDR3 sequence is 18 residues long. In nucleotides, the CDR3 is TGTGCTCTTGGGGAACTGGCCTTCGGGGGATACTGGGACGATAAACTCATCTTT. Amino acid sequence: CALGELAFGGYWDDKLIF.

V gene TRDV1 combines with J gene TRDJ1; TRDD3 matches at 9 bases. The germline V gene encodes CDR1 TSWWSYY and CDR2 QGS. The CDR3 sequence is 22 residues long. J gave up 0 bases and V 0 bases, and 20 bases lay outside the gene matches. The CDR3 loop is CALGELYSVQAGGCPYTDKLIF. The CDR3, as DNA: TGTGCTCTTGGGGAACTTTATAGTGTCCAGGCTGGGGGATGCCCGTACACCGATAAACTCATCTTT.

In this sample, this clone turned up a few times. The chain uses TRDV1 and TRDJ1; no reliable D call. V was shortened by 1 base and J by 0 bases, with 12 bases between the two germline ends. The CDR3 is 16 residues long. Germline values: CDR1 TSWWSYY, CDR2 QGS. In nucleotides, the CDR3 is TGTGCTCTTGGGGAACACCGGGCAATATACACCGATAAACTCATCTTT. The encoded protein is CALGEHRAIYTDKLIF.

The J gene is TRDJ1, the V gene TRDV1; 11 bases map to TRDD3. The J segment lost 1 base and the V segment lost 2 bases, leaving 12 bases of the junction unmatched. The V gene's germline CDR1 is TSWWSYY and CDR2 QGS. This CDR3 has 19 residues. The CDR3 DNA reads TGTGCTCTTGGGGAAGTCCAGTGGGGGATACGGAGTGGCACCGATAAACTCATCTTT. Translated: CALGEVQWGIRSGTDKLIF.

V is TRDV1 and J is TRDJ1, with a weak D call TRDD2 (5 bases). This CDR3 region has 17 residues. Per germline, CDR1 TSWWSYY and CDR2 QGS. V was shortened by 2 bases and J by 0 bases, with 16 bases between the two germline ends. CDR3 DNA sequence: TGTGCTCTTGGGGAATTAGTGTCCTTCTCGTACACCGATAAACTCATCTTT. It translates to CALGELVSFSYTDKLIF.

The chain carries TRDV1 and TRDJ1; 11 nucleotides align to TRDD3. Losses at the gene ends were 3 bases for V and 4 bases for J; bases not matched to a gene: 37. The germline gives CDR1 TSWWSYY, CDR2 QGS. This CDR3 region has 26 residues. The CDR3 spells CALGDLPAFLHPSPSLLGGYGDKLIF. The DNA for the CDR3 is TGTGCTCTTGGGGATCTCCCCGCCTTCCTACACCCCTCTCCGTCGCTTCTTGGGGGATACGGCGATAAACTCATCTTT.

The chain recombines TRDV1 with TRDJ1; 13 bases align to TRDD3. Trimming cost V 0 bases and J 0 bases; bases outside gene matches: 22. Germline V CDR1 and CDR2: TSWWSYY, QGS. The CDR3 contains 24 residues. The CDR3, as DNA: TGTGCTCTTGGGGAACTCGGTGGCCCTACTTGTACTGGGGGATACGGAGCTTACACCGATAAACTCATCTTT. Its protein is CALGELGGPTCTGGYGAYTDKLIF.

This clone was seen more than once but under ten times. The V and J genes are TRDV1 and TRDJ1, with no clear D. The V and J ends lost 3 bases and 1 base respectively, with 15 bases between them. Germline loops: CDR1 TSWWSYY, CDR2 QGS. This CDR3 spans 16 amino acids. CDR3: CALGDTRGTITDKLIF. In DNA, the CDR3 is TGTGCTCTTGGGGACACCAGGGGTACCATCACCGATAAACTCATCTTT.

The chain employs TRDV1 and TRDJ1; no firm D call. Looked up from germline, CDR1 is TSWWSYY and CDR2 is QGS. The CDR3 is 21 amino acids. The V and J ends lost 5 bases and 0 bases respectively, with 31 bases between them. The CDR3 bases are TGTGCTCTTGGGAACCGGGTTCGCGGGAACTCCAAAACCAGAAACACCGATAAACTCATCTTT. Translated, it gives CALGNRVRGNSKTRNTDKLIF.

This clone was recorded a few times. This chain uses TRDV1 with TRDJ1; 9 nucleotides align to TRDD3. Trimming at V came to 2 bases and at J to 1 base, leaving 14 bases not matched to a gene. Germline V CDR1 and CDR2: TSWWSYY, QGS. The CDR3 contains 19 residues. CDR3 nucleotide sequence: TGTGCTCTTGGGGAAGGGGAGGGTACTGGGGGACTTTGCACCGATAAACTCATCTTT. This gives the protein CALGEGEGTGGLCTDKLIF.

This clone was picked up one time. The chain joins TRDV1 to TRDJ1; tentative D call: TRDD2 (6 bases). Trimming cost V 3 bases and J 0 bases, with 14 bases left between them. Germline assignment: CDR1 TSWWSYY and CDR2 QGS. The CDR3 has 16 residues. The CDR3 loop is CALGDSRILHTDKLIF. CDR3 bases: TGTGCTCTTGGGGACAGCCGGATCCTACACACCGATAAACTCATCTTT.

In this sample, this clone turned up a few times. The genes are TRDV1 and TRDJ1; possible D gene TRDD3, 5 bases. The CDR3 consists of 16 residues. Per germline, CDR1 TSWWSYY and CDR2 QGS. The germline V and J ends were trimmed by 1 base and 7 bases, with 19 bases remaining between them. The CDR3 sequence: CALGEQIGRWGLKLIF. The CDR3 nucleotides read TGTGCTCTTGGGGAACAAATTGGTCGGTGGGGACTTAAACTCATCTTT.

The chain carries TRDV1 and TRDJ1; 10 nucleotides agree with TRDD3. V lost 4 bases and J lost 1; bases outside the gene matches: 12. The CDR3 has 18 amino acids. Germline-derived CDR1 and CDR2 are TSWWSYY and QGS. CDR3 protein: CALGVLPGGGYSTDKLIF. CDR3 DNA: TGTGCTCTTGGGGTACTTCCTGGTGGGGGATACTCCACCGATAAACTCATCTTT.

This chain connects TRDV1 to TRDJ1; 10 bases agree with TRDD3. CDR1 is TSWWSYY and CDR2 is QGS in the germline V gene. The CDR3 runs to 18 residues. V dropped 4 bases and J dropped 10; count of bases not matched to a gene: 21. The CDR3: CALGAPLLRRGIRAGLIF. In DNA, the CDR3 is TGTGCTCTTGGGGCCCCCCTTCTACGGCGGGGGATACGGGCGGGACTCATCTTT.

The chain links TRDV1 to TRDJ1; D remains unclear. The CDR3 has 22 amino acids. The germline gives CDR1 TSWWSYY, CDR2 QGS. The V and J ends lost 4 bases and 0 bases respectively, with 33 bases between them. CDR3 region: CALGVGKNRLASSGYYTDKLIF. The CDR3 DNA reads TGTGCTCTTGGGGTGGGCAAAAACCGCCTTGCTTCGTCAGGCTATTACACCGATAAACTCATCTTT.